This T cell receptor (beta chain) was sequenced for a study of graft-versus-host responses after intestinal transplantation. Across the study: Transplant recipients had multivisceral, liver-intestinal, or isolated intestinal grafts. Study-wide findings and caveats: Investigators detected GvH clones in recipient marrow, with some emerging earlier in ileum or blood.

By its share, this clone is medium-sized. The sample carries other DNA sequences with the same CDR3. Co-plated with approximately 200,000 CFSE-labeled responder cells were approximately 200,000 irradiated, violet-dye-labeled stimulator cells. Germline values: CDR1 MNHEY, CDR2 SMNVEV (reference sequence). The CDR3 has 14 residues. Trimming removed 3 bases from V and 1 base from J, with 10 bases in between. Measured with immunoSEQ multiplex PCR; TCRdb has only the in-frame clones, and not every one. Of around 21,000 clones listed, roughly 30% are singletons. The J gene is TRBJ2-7, the V gene TRBV27; TRBD1 or TRBD2 may be the D gene (6 bases each). The source material was alloreactive CD8+ T cells from a mixed lymphocyte reaction culture, sampled before intestinal transplant. Described subset: CFSE-low proliferating T cells sorted from roughly six-day pre-transplant mixed lymphocyte reaction (GvH or HvG direction). The receptor comes from a human patient who received an intestinal transplant. The CDR3 DNA is TGTGCCAGCAGTTTTGGGGGGCCATCCTACGAGCAGTACTTC. As protein: CASSFGGPSYEQYF.